A selection of T cell receptor beta chains follows, all from one sample in a study of cytomegalovirus exposure and HLA in healthy donors. Measured with immunoSEQ multiplex PCR; TCRdb has only the in-frame clones, and not every one. The profile shows approximately 160,000 clones, just under 80% of them singletons. The sample comprised PBMCs. The receptors were gathered from a man aged 18 to 29 in good health and CMV-seropositive. The CDR3 runs from the conserved cysteine through the conserved F or W. The D gene is left open where the match is weak. Only part of the rows carry a size: once, few, many, or a class if the clone is expanded.

j_call | d_call | clone_size | v_call | cdr3_nt | cdr3_aa
TRBJ1-4 | NA | NA | TRBV19 | TGTGCCAGTAGCCCCCGGGGGGCAACTAATGAAAAACTGTTTTTT | CASSPRGATNEKLFF
TRBJ2-5 | TRBD1 | NA | TRBV7-9 | TGTGCCAGCAGCACCCGGACAGGAAAAGAGACCCAGTACTTC | CASSTRTGKETQYF
TRBJ1-5 | NA | NA | TRBV7-9 | TGTGCCAGCAGCTCTCAGTATAGCAATCAGCCCCAGCATTTT | CASSSQYSNQPQHF
TRBJ1-1 | NA | NA | TRBV29-1 | TGCTGTGGACAGCCACTTTTGAACACTGAAGCTTTCTTT | CCGQPLLNTEAFF
TRBJ1-1 | NA | NA | TRBV13 | TGTGCCAGCAGCTTAATGGGCCTCACTGAAGCTTTCTTT | CASSLMGLTEAFF
TRBJ2-2 | NA | few | TRBV9 | TGTGCCAGCAGCGTATCCCCTTTTGGAGGGGACACCGGGGAGCTGTTTTTT | CASSVSPFGGDTGELFF
TRBJ2-5 | NA | NA | TRBV11-1 | TGTGCCAGCAGCCCCCGTCGAGAGTCAGCGGAGACCCAGTACTTC | CASSPRRESAETQYF
TRBJ2-3 | NA | NA | TRBV6-4 | TGTGCCAGCAGTGTGGGGGGGCCAGATACGCAGTATTTT | CASSVGGPDTQYF
TRBJ1-4 | TRBD1 | NA | TRBV2 | TGTGCCAGCAGTGTCCAGGGGGCGTTGAACCGAAATGAAAAACTGTTTTTT | CASSVQGALNRNEKLFF
TRBJ1-2 | TRBD1 | few | TRBV11-2 | TGTGCCAGCAGCTCGACAGGGACTGATGGCTACACCTTC | CASSSTGTDGYTF
TRBJ2-7 | NA | NA | TRBV4-1 | TGCGCCAGCAGCCAAGGCCAGGGAGGCGACGAGCAGTACTTC | CASSQGQGGDEQYF
TRBJ2-7 | TRBD2 | NA | TRBV7-9 | TGTGCCAGCAGCCTCCGACGGGGGGCCTACGAGCAGTACTTC | CASSLRRGAYEQYF
TRBJ2-3 | NA | NA | TRBV4-1 | TGCGCCAGCAGCCAAGTGACAGGTGGGACAGATACGCAGTATTTT | CASSQVTGGTDTQYF
TRBJ2-3 | NA | NA | TRBV4-1 | TGCGCCAGCAGCCAAGAAGGAGCCGTCACAGATACGCAGTATTTT | CASSQEGAVTDTQYF
TRBJ1-2 | TRBD1 | NA | TRBV5-1 | TGCGCCAGCAGCTTGGGACAGGGGGCGTCATATGGCTACACCTTC | CASSLGQGASYGYTF
TRBJ2-3 | TRBD2 | NA | TRBV7-9 | TGTGCCAGCAGCGTCCGGACTAGCGGATACACAGATACGCAGTATTTT | CASSVRTSGYTDTQYF
TRBJ1-2 | NA | NA | TRBV5-4 | TGTGCCAGCAGGGCTACACAGGGAGGGCGTGACTATGGCTACACCTTC | CASRATQGGRDYGYTF
TRBJ2-6 | TRBD2 | NA | TRBV5-1 | TGCGCCAGCAGCTTGGAGTTCGGGGGGTCCTCTGGGGCCAACGTCCTGACTTTC | CASSLEFGGSSGANVLTF
TRBJ2-5 | NA | NA | TRBV9 | TGTGCCAGCAGCGTAGGGGCGGGACAGAAAGAGACCCAGTACTTC | CASSVGAGQKETQYF
TRBJ2-7 | TRBD1 | few | TRBV5-1 | TGCGCCAGCAGCGGAGGGACAGGACAGTACTTC | CASSGGTGQYF
TRBJ2-5 | TRBD2 | NA | TRBV25-1 | TGTGCCATCGCGAGCCTAGCGGGAGAGGGGGAGACCCAGTACTTC | CAIASLAGEGETQYF
TRBJ2-7 | TRBD1 | NA | TRBV13 | TGTGCCAGCAGCCCAGGGACAGGGGTTATATACGAGCAGTACTTC | CASSPGTGVIYEQYF
TRBJ2-3 | TRBD1 | NA | TRBV7-9 | TGTGCCAGCAGCATTCGGACAGGATGGGGGACGGCAGATACGCAGTATTTT | CASSIRTGWGTADTQYF
TRBJ2-7 | NA | NA | TRBV19 | TGTGCCAGTAGCCCGGGACTCCAACCCTACGAGCAGTACTTC | CASSPGLQPYEQYF
TRBJ2-5 | NA | NA | TRBV5-5 | TGTGCCAGCAGCTTGGCCAGTGCCCGGGGAGAGACCCAGTACTTC | CASSLASARGETQYF
TRBJ1-6 | TRBD1 | NA | TRBV19 | TGTGCCAGCCGCCAGGGGGCCCACACTTCACCCCTCCACTTT | CASRQGAHTSPLHF
TRBJ1-1 | NA | once | TRBV7-3 | TGTGCCAGCAGCTTAACCTTGAACACTGAAGCTTTCTTT | CASSLTLNTEAFF
TRBJ1-2 | TRBD1 | NA | TRBV19 | TGTGCCAGTAGTTCGACAGGGAAAGGTGGCTACACCTTC | CASSSTGKGGYTF
TRBJ2-5 | NA | NA | TRBV7-2 | TGTGCCAGCAGCTTAGCAAGGGGGGGATTTGAGACCCAGTACTTC | CASSLARGGFETQYF
TRBJ2-7 | NA | NA | TRBV5-1 | TGCGCCAGCAGAGCCTACTCGGGGGAGCAGTACTTC | CASRAYSGEQYF
TRBJ1-1 | NA | NA | TRBV19 | TGTGCCAGTAGTATAAGCCCGAACACTGAAGCTTTCTTT | CASSISPNTEAFF
TRBJ1-1 | TRBD1 | NA | TRBV29-1 | TGCAGCGTCCCCCCCAGGGACAGGGAGAACACTGAAGCTTTCTTT | CSVPPRDRENTEAFF
TRBJ1-5 | TRBD1 | NA | TRBV19 | TGTGCCAGTAGTATTACGGGGACAGGGGGCAGTCAGCCCCAGCATTTT | CASSITGTGGSQPQHF
TRBJ2-7 | NA | NA | TRBV5-6 | TGTGCCAGCAGCTTGGAACATCTGGAGCAGTACTTC | CASSLEHLEQYF
TRBJ2-1 | NA | NA | TRBV7-2 | TGTGCCAGCAGCTTAGCGGGGCACAATGAGCAGTTCTTC | CASSLAGHNEQFF
TRBJ2-7 | NA | NA | TRBV19 | TGTGCCAGTAGTATTCGGGCAGGGGACCCCGAGCAGTACTTC | CASSIRAGDPEQYF
TRBJ2-1 | TRBD1 | once | TRBV27 | TGTGCCAGCAGTTTAAAATTGGGGACAGGGTCCTACAATGAGCAGTTCTTC | CASSLKLGTGSYNEQFF
TRBJ2-2 | TRBD2 | few | TRBV7-8 | TGTGCCAGCAGCTTATCTAGCGGGAGACCTAACACCGGGGAGCTGTTTTTT | CASSLSSGRPNTGELFF
TRBJ1-1 | NA | NA | TRBV30 | TGTGCCTGGAGCCCGGGGGGGGCACTAGGCTTGAACACTGAAGCTTTCTTT | CAWSPGGALGLNTEAFF
TRBJ2-5 | TRBD2 | few | TRBV7-2 | TGTGCCAGCAGCCGCGGGGGGGGGACAGTGGAGACCCAGTACTTC | CASSRGGGTVETQYF
TRBJ1-1 | TRBD1 | NA | TRBV5-1 | TGCGCCAGCAGCGTCGACAGGGGCACTGAAGCTTTCTTT | CASSVDRGTEAFF
TRBJ2-4 | TRBD1 | NA | TRBV19 | TGTGCCAGTAGTTTCCTGGCTCCCGGGACAGGATGGGAAAACATTCAGTACTTC | CASSFLAPGTGWENIQYF
TRBJ2-7 | NA | NA | TRBV19 | TGTGCCAGTAGTGGCCCGGGATCTGGAACCTACGAGCAGTACTTC | CASSGPGSGTYEQYF
TRBJ1-1 | NA | NA | TRBV25-1 | TGTGCCAGCAGTGACCGGGACTTGGGCACTGAAGCTTTCTTT | CASSDRDLGTEAFF
TRBJ2-3 | TRBD2 | few | TRBV11-2 | TGTGCCAGCAGCCGGGGGCAACTAGCGGGGTCCACAGATACGCAGTATTTT | CASSRGQLAGSTDTQYF
TRBJ2-2 | TRBD2 | NA | TRBV5-5 | TGTGCCAGCAGCCCCGGGACTAGCGTGAACACCGGGGAGCTGTTTTTT | CASSPGTSVNTGELFF
TRBJ1-2 | NA | NA | TRBV7-9 | TGTGCCAGCAGCCCAACGGGAGCAGTTAACTATGGCTACACCTTC | CASSPTGAVNYGYTF
TRBJ2-1 | NA | NA | TRBV19 | TGTGCCAGTAGTATTGTAGGCGGTGAGCAGTTCTTC | CASSIVGGEQFF
TRBJ1-1 | TRBD1 | NA | TRBV4-1 | TGCGCCAGCAGCCAAGGACAGGGCTTCATGAACACTGAAGCTTTCTTT | CASSQGQGFMNTEAFF
TRBJ2-7 | NA | few | TRBV10-3 | TGTGCCATCAGTGAGTCCCAGATCCTCGAGTACTTC | CAISESQILEYF
TRBJ2-7 | NA | NA | TRBV5-6 | TGTGCCAGCAGCTGGGACTTCAGGAGCTCCTACGAGCAGTACTTC | CASSWDFRSSYEQYF
TRBJ2-3 | TRBD2 | NA | TRBV28 | TGTGCCAGCAGTTTCCGGACTAGCGGCACAGATACGCAGTATTTT | CASSFRTSGTDTQYF
TRBJ1-1 | NA | NA | TRBV13 | TGTGCCAGCAGCTTAGATCTCCGGAGGGGCACTGAAGCTTTCTTT | CASSLDLRRGTEAFF